This TCR beta chain was retrieved from a study of T cell repertoires in cytomegalovirus infection. V was cut by 7 bases and J by 7 bases, with 20 bases left in between. There are 15 residues in the CDR3. CDR1 and CDR2 from the germline V gene are SNHLY and FYNNEI. Study-wide findings and caveats: CMV carriers having the relevant HLA were flagged by cumulative public TCR beta family frequency.

Concerning this clonotype: Its cognate antigen is unknown.

TCRdb independently ran MiXCR on the reads; one entry per CDR3 protein. Here the sample spans approximately 190,000 distinct CDR3 sequences, 28% being singletons. This sequence joins TRBV2 and TRBJ1-5; D might be TRBD1 (5 bases). The source is a human donor in good health (CMV status not recorded). Some clones in this sample may be carry-over from other donors' samples. Sequencing input: PBMCs. The CDR3 loop is CASTGSSGRQQPQHF. CDR3 DNA sequence: TGTGCCAGCACTGGCTCATCAGGGCGACAGCAGCCCCAGCATTTT.